The T cell receptor (beta chain) under discussion was sequenced for a study of response to subunit inactivated influenza vaccine. A word on this clonotype: Its antigen is as yet unknown.

TCRdb used MiXCR to reprocess the RT-PCR reads, holding one entry per CDR3 protein. The sample comprises fewer than 350,000 distinct CDR3 sequences, 21% of which are singletons, and about 9.4% rests with the top ten. This CDR3 is 13 amino acids long. Unmatched junction bases numbered 10, after V lost 7 bases and J lost 14 bases. Whole-study findings and limits: It was the authors' suggestion that each seasonal influenza vaccination recruits few new T cells.

The rearrangement links TRBV12-3 or TRBV12-4 to TRBJ2-2; the match to TRBD1 covers 10 bases. This receptor was identified in a man between 50 and 69 years old who received an inactivated influenza vaccine. Sequencing was performed on PBMCs from blood, taken 21 months after vaccination. The chain's CDR3 is CASIFSGQGRLFF. As DNA, the CDR3 is TGTGCCAGCATTTTCTCGGGACAGGGGAGACTGTTTTTT.